This entry lists 30 T cell receptor beta chains sequenced from one sample in a study of Tregs in tolerant kidney transplant recipients. TCRdb keeps only in-frame clones here, not all; method: immunoSEQ multiplex PCR. In total, the table holds about 23,000 clones. Mixed chimerism was transient after nonmyeloablative marrow transplants from related graft donors. The sequences come from CD4+ T cells from blood (PBMCs), collected 6 months after the transplant. These receptors originate from a human patient who received a combined kidney and bone marrow transplant. Part of the T cells may come from the graft donor.

The CDR3: CASSPPGSYNEQFF. The DNA read from the CDR3 is TGTGCCAGCAGCCCCCCCGGCTCCTACAATGAG. The V call is TRBV7-6, the J call TRBJ2-1, with D unclear. The CDR3 goes on 3 residues after the read ends, and that part is filled in from the germline J gene. CDR1 SGHVS and CDR2 FNYEAQ come from the germline V gene. Trimming stripped 5 bases from V and 0 bases from J, with 8 bases between. There are 14 residues in the CDR3.

With respect to this clone: The read terminates 3 residues ahead of where the CDR3 ends, so the germline J gene completes it. The V call is TRBV5-6, the J call TRBJ1-2; D possibly corresponds to TRBD1 (5 bases). Germline CDR1 and CDR2: SGHDT and YYEEEE. The CDR3 covers 13 residues. The CDR3 spells CASSFGAGREYTF. The CDR3 bases that were read are TGTGCCAGCAGCTTTGGCGCGGGGCGGGAG. Full variable domain (rest looked up from reference TRBV5-6 and TRBJ1-2): DAGVTQSPTHLIKTRGQQVTLRCSPKSGHDTVSWYQQALGQGPQFIFQYYEEEERQRGNFPDRFSGHQFPNYSSELNVNALLLGDSALYLCASSFGAGREYTFGSGTRLTVV.

Concerning this clone itself: The CDR3 extends 3 residues past the end of the read, so its final part is completed from the germline J gene. The rearrangement uses TRBV6-2 or TRBV6-3 and TRBJ2-5; 8 bases are shared with TRBD1. Germline values: CDR1 MNHEY, CDR2 SVGEGT. V shed 5 bases, J shed 2 bases, and the junction held 4 bases outside the gene matches. CDR3 length: 14 amino acids. This chain's CDR3 is CASSLRTGQETQYF. Partial CDR3 DNA: TGTGCCAGCAGTCTTCGGACAGGGCAAGAGACC.

As concerns this clone: The DNA is left out, because the CDR3 cannot be placed on it with certainty; the CDR3 is given as TCRdb lists it. The chain uses TRBV6-2 or TRBV6-3 and TRBJ1-2; the DNA was not used to check the table's D call, TRBD1. Germline V gene lookup returns CDR1 MNHEY and CDR2 SVGEGT. The CDR3 spans 15 amino acids, including both terminal residues. Here the CDR3 reads CASSTSTAFNYGYTF.

On this clone: The read ends 3 residues shy of where the CDR3 ends; the end is completed using the germline J gene. The V call is TRBV19, the J call TRBJ1-4, with TRBD1 matching 8 bases. This CDR3 is 16 amino acids long. Germline CDR1 is LNHDA and CDR2 is SQIVND (reference sequence). V gave up 1 base and J gave up 7 bases; unmatched junction bases: 8. The CDR3 sequence: CASSIVSGTGSEKLFF. The CDR3 bases that were read are TGTGCCAGTAGTATAGTCTCCGGGACAGGCAGTGAAAAA. Using reference TRBV19 and TRBJ1-4 for the parts outside the CDR3, the full variable domain is DGGITQSPKYLFRKEGQNVTLSCEQNLNHDAMYWYRQDPGQGLRLIYYSQIVNDFQKGDIAEGYSVSREKKESFPLTVTSAQKNPTAFYLCASSIVSGTGSEKLFFGSGTQLSVL.

Points on this clone: The DNA ends 3 residues before the CDR3 does, and the rest of the CDR3 is filled in from the germline J gene. The rearrangement uses TRBV20-1 and TRBJ2-2; D possibly corresponds to TRBD2 (6 bases). The germline V gene has CDR1 DFQATT and CDR2 SNEGSKA (reference sequence). The V gene lost 6 bases and the J gene lost 1 base, with 12 bases spanning the gap. This CDR3 is 14 amino acids long. The CDR3 here is CSAGLPQNTGELFF. Partial CDR3 DNA: TGCAGTGCCGGACTACCCCAGAACACCGGGGAG.

Regarding this clone: The read gets to within 3 residues of the CDR3 end, and the germline J gene fills in the rest. The V and J genes are TRBV2 and TRBJ1-5, with a weak D call TRBD1 (5 bases). The CDR3 loop spans 14 amino acids. The V gene lost 6 bases and the J gene lost 1 base, with 10 bases spanning the gap. Germline V CDR1 and CDR2: SNHLY, FYNNEI. The sequenced part of the CDR3 DNA is TGTGCCAGCAGCCCAGACAGCAGCAATCAGCCC. Its translation: CASSPDSSNQP. The whole CDR3 region reads CASSPDSSNQPQHF.

For this clone: With the read ending 3 residues before the CDR3 end, the germline J gene is used to fill in that end. The chain joins TRBV5-1 to TRBJ2-2, with D perhaps TRBD2 (5 bases). The CDR3 extends over 15 amino acids. Germline loops: CDR1 SGHRS, CDR2 YFSETQ. Trimming pared 0 bases from V and 2 bases from J, leaving 8 bases between. CDR3 loop: CASSLGTSNTGELFF. The CDR3 bases that were read are TGCGCCAGCAGCTTGGGGACTTCAAACACCGGGGAG.

In the case of this clone: The read terminates 3 residues ahead of where the CDR3 ends, so the germline J gene completes it. The V call is TRBV11-2, the J call TRBJ2-3; D remains unclear. V lost 2 bases to trimming and J lost 4 bases, with 13 bases between them. The CDR3 extends over 15 amino acids. CDR1 and CDR2 from the germline V gene are SGHAT and FQNNGV. The sequenced part of the CDR3 DNA is TGTGCCAGCAGCTTACTCGCGTCTCAAGCAGATACG. This codes for CASSLLASQADT. The full CDR3 protein is CASSLLASQADTQYF.

In the case of this clone: The read halts 3 residues ahead of the CDR3 end, with the missing end drawn from the germline J gene. The V gene is TRBV5-1, the J gene TRBJ1-4, with D perhaps TRBD1 (6 bases). Trimming left V 4 bases short and J 3 bases short, with 13 bases between. This CDR3 comprises 15 residues. From germline, CDR1 is SGHRS and CDR2 YFSETQ. CDR3 residues: CASSLNRDANEKLFF. The sequenced part of the CDR3 DNA is TGCGCCAGCAGCCTAAACAGGGATGCTAATGAAAAA.

Worth noting for this clone: The CDR3 is cut off 3 residues early in the read; its end comes from the germline J gene. The rearrangement uses TRBV2 and TRBJ2-2, with 7 bases fitting TRBD1. The CDR3 consists of 14 residues. V shed 1 base, J shed 6 bases, and the junction held 2 bases outside the gene matches. The V gene's germline CDR1 is SNHLY and CDR2 FYNNEI. Incomplete CDR3 DNA: TGTGCCAGCAGTGAAGGAGGGGGCCCCGGGGAG. It is translated as CASSEGGGPGE. The full CDR3 protein reads CASSEGGGPGELFF.

Remarks on this clone: The CDR3 end lies 3 residues beyond the end of the read and is filled in from the germline J gene. The chain combines TRBV20-1 with TRBJ2-3, with TRBD2 as a possible D gene (6 bases). The V gene's germline CDR1 is DFQATT and CDR2 SNEGSKA (reference sequence). Trimming cost V 6 bases and J 4 bases, with 20 bases left between them. This CDR3 has 15 residues. Here the CDR3 reads CSADFSGTKADTQYF. The CDR3 DNA, read in part, is TGCAGTGCAGACTTTAGCGGAACTAAGGCAGATACG.

A note on this clone: The CDR3 end is not reached by the read, which stops 3 residues before it; the germline J gene fills it in. The rearrangement links TRBV7-9 to TRBJ1-4; tentative D call: TRBD1 (6 bases). V lost 0 bases and J lost 8, with 13 bases in between. Germline CDR1 and CDR2: SEHNR and FQNEAQ (reference sequence). The CDR3 is 15 residues long. This chain's CDR3 is CASSLAGTRREKLFF. CDR3 bases read: TGTGCCAGCAGCTTAGCCGGGACACGAAGAGAAAAA.

With respect to this clone: Read sequence stops 3 residues before the CDR3 end, and the germline J gene provides the missing end. The chain employs TRBV6-1 and TRBJ1-2; TRBD1 matches at 7 bases. The CDR3 has 18 residues. The junction had 11 bases not matched to a gene; V was cut back by 1 base and J by 0 bases. Germline-derived CDR1 and CDR2 are MNHNS and SASEGT. CDR3 DNA (partial): TGTGCCAGCAGTGAAGTTTCCAGGGCGGGGACAGCTAACTATGGC. Protein product: CASSEVSRAGTANYG. The entire CDR3 reads CASSEVSRAGTANYGYTF.

Comment on this clone: With the read ending 3 residues before the CDR3 end, the germline J gene is used to fill in that end. The chain recombines TRBV11-3 with TRBJ2-7; 9 bases are a match to TRBD2. Germline loops: CDR1 SGHNT, CDR2 YENEEA. The CDR3 is 13 amino acids. With 3 bases clipped from V and 6 bases from J, the junction kept 3 bases outside the gene matches. The CDR3 DNA, read in part, is TGTGCCAGCAGCTTTAGCGGGGGAGCCGAG. It yields the protein CASSFSGGAE. The full CDR3 reads CASSFSGGAEQYF.

A word on this clone: The CDR3 goes on 3 residues after the read ends, and that part is filled in from the germline J gene. V and J are TRBV14 and TRBJ1-2, with D unclear. Germline CDR1 SGHDN, CDR2 FVKESK. The CDR3 covers 9 residues. Trimming left V 9 bases short and J 5 bases short, with 4 bases between. Here the CDR3 reads CARTYGYTF. The DNA read from the CDR3 is TGTGCCAGGACATATGGC.

Comment on this clone: Read data end 3 residues before the CDR3 end; the end is taken from the germline J gene. This chain links TRBV6-2 or TRBV6-3 with TRBJ2-3; D is possibly TRBD1 (5 bases). V was cut by 6 bases and J by 3 bases, with 7 bases left in between. There are 12 residues in the CDR3. CDR1 is MNHEY, CDR2 SVGEGT, per germline. The CDR3 loop reads CASRGPTDTQYF. Partial CDR3 DNA: TGTGCCAGCAGGGGGCCTACAGATACG.

Note on this clone: The sequence runs out 3 residues before the end of the CDR3; the remainder is reconstructed from the germline J gene. The J gene is TRBJ1-2, the V gene TRBV7-2; D is possibly TRBD1 (6 bases). The CDR3 consists of 13 residues. Germline loops: CDR1 SGHTA, CDR2 FQGNSA. Incomplete CDR3 DNA: TGTGCCAGCAGCTTACACAGGGAGTCCGGC. Protein sequence: CASSLHRESG. From start to end, the CDR3 is CASSLHRESGYTF.

On this clone: The CDR3 end lies 3 residues beyond the end of the read and is filled in from the germline J gene. The chain employs TRBV5-5 and TRBJ1-5; 8 bases are a match to TRBD1. In germline, CDR1 is SGHKS, CDR2 YYEKEE (reference sequence). The CDR3 totals 15 residues. Losses at the gene ends were 0 bases for V and 2 bases for J; bases not matched to a gene: 1. CDR3 amino acids: CASSLADRGNQPQHF. CDR3 bases read: TGTGCCAGCAGCTTGGCGGACAGGGGCAATCAGCCC.

A word on this clone: The CDR3 end is not reached by the read, which stops 3 residues before it; the germline J gene fills it in. The chain links TRBV2 to TRBJ2-3; 7 bases agree with TRBD2. The CDR3 is made up of 16 amino acids. Unmatched junction bases numbered 10, after V lost 7 bases and J lost 0 bases. In germline, CDR1 is SNHLY, CDR2 FYNNEI. CDR3 DNA (partial): TGTGCCAGCAAGGAATGGACTAGGGCTAGCACAGATACG. Translated: CASKEWTRASTDT. The CDR3, in full, reads CASKEWTRASTDTQYF.

As to this clone: Read data end 3 residues before the CDR3 end; the end is taken from the germline J gene. The rearrangement uses TRBV7-9 and TRBJ2-6; D is unclear. Trimming took 5 bases from V and 6 from J, leaving 14 bases between them. The CDR3 length is 15 residues. Germline lookup yields CDR1 SEHNR and CDR2 FQNEAQ (reference sequence). This CDR3 reads CASSPIRSVANVLTF. The CDR3 DNA, read in part, is TGTGCCAGCAGCCCCATACGCTCGGTGGCCAACGTC. The variable domain in full, completed from reference TRBV7-9 and TRBJ2-6, reads DTGVSQNPRHKITKRGQNVTFRCDPISEHNRLYWYRQTLGQGPEFLTYFQNEAQLEKSRLLSDRFSAERPKGSFSTLEIQRTEQGDSAMYLCASSPIRSVANVLTFGAGSRLTVL.

Points on this clone: The read falls 3 residues short of the CDR3 end, and the missing part is taken from the germline J gene. V and J are TRBV10-1 and TRBJ1-6; TRBD1 aligns across 7 bases. The CDR3 runs to 15 residues. With V trimmed by 3 bases and J by 7 bases, 6 bases remained unmatched. Looked up from germline, CDR1 is WNHNN and CDR2 is SYGVQD (reference sequence). CDR3 DNA, as far as it was read: TGCGCCAGCAGTGAAAACAGGGGAAGGAATTCACCC. Translating gives CASSENRGRNSP. The CDR3 reads in full as CASSENRGRNSPLHF.

Details on this clone: Read coverage stops 3 residues before the CDR3 terminus; the germline J gene supplies the remainder. The V gene is TRBV29-1, the J gene TRBJ1-1, with 11 bases aligning to TRBD1. CDR3 size: 14 residues. The germline gives CDR1 SQVTM, CDR2 ANQGSEA. The V gene end was trimmed by 6 bases and the J gene end by 4 bases; junction bases not matched to a gene: 7. The part of the CDR3 DNA that was read is TGCAGCGTGCGTCTAGGGACAGGGGGCACTGAA. Its translation is CSVRLGTGGTE. The full CDR3 is CSVRLGTGGTEAFF.

Remarks on this clone: Sequencing ends 3 residues short of the CDR3 end; the germline J gene provides the rest. The chain has TRBV18 and TRBJ1-1; D possibly corresponds to TRBD1 (6 bases). This CDR3 spans 13 amino acids. Per germline, CDR1 KGHSH and CDR2 LQKENI. Trimming pared 1 base from V and 3 bases from J, leaving 6 bases between. Incomplete CDR3 DNA: TGTGCCAGCTCACCACAGGGGGACACTGAA. It yields the protein CASSPQGDTE. The CDR3, in full, reads CASSPQGDTEAFF.

A remark on this clone: The read falls 3 residues short of the CDR3 end, and the missing part is taken from the germline J gene. The chain links TRBV5-1 to TRBJ2-3, with 11 bases matching TRBD2. Germline values: CDR1 SGHRS, CDR2 YFSETQ. The length of the CDR3 is 16 residues. With 5 bases clipped from V and 1 base from J, the junction kept 6 bases outside the gene matches. The CDR3 protein is CASSQGTSGRTDTQYF. The sequenced part of the CDR3 DNA is TGCGCCAGCAGTCAGGGGACTAGCGGCCGCACAGATACG.

Of note for this clone: With the read ending 3 residues before the CDR3 end, the germline J gene is used to fill in that end. The chain uses TRBV6-4 and TRBJ2-7; TRBD1 agrees at 11 bases. The germline gives CDR1 MRHNA, CDR2 SNTAGT. The CDR3 is 14 amino acids. V trimming: 5 bases; J trimming: 3 bases; junction bases outside the gene matches: 3. The CDR3: CASSTGTGGYEQYF. Partial CDR3 DNA: TGTGCCAGCAGTACCGGGACAGGGGGCTACGAG.

Comments on this clone: The read terminates 3 residues ahead of where the CDR3 ends, so the germline J gene completes it. This chain joins TRBV18 and TRBJ2-5; tentatively, D is TRBD2 (6 bases). This CDR3 contains 16 residues. Germline-derived CDR1 and CDR2 are KGHSH and LQKENI. Between the trimmed V and J ends, which lost 2 bases and 5 bases, there was a span of 18 bases. CDR3 loop: CASSPVPFGGRETQYF. The DNA read from the CDR3 is TGTGCCAGCTCACCAGTCCCATTCGGGGGACGGGAGACC.

Points on this clone: The read ends 3 residues early relative to the CDR3; the germline J gene fills the gap. The chain couples TRBV5-1 to TRBJ2-5; D unclear. Germline V lookup: CDR1 SGHRS, CDR2 YFSETQ. This CDR3 region has 13 residues. V was clipped by 0 bases and J by 5 bases, with 8 bases between them. The CDR3 sequence: CASSLGPAETQYF. Partial CDR3 DNA: TGCGCCAGCAGCTTGGGCCCCGCGGAGACC.

As concerns this clone: The read halts 3 residues ahead of the CDR3 end, with the missing end drawn from the germline J gene. V usage is TRBV4-2 and J usage is TRBJ2-7, with TRBD1 identical over 9 bases. The CDR3 sequence is 17 residues long. With 4 bases clipped from V and 3 bases from J, the junction kept 13 bases outside the gene matches. Germline CDR1 reads LGHNA; CDR2 reads YNFKEQ. The covered CDR3 bases are TGTGCCAGCAGCCCGGGGACAGGGACGCCGAAGGACTACGAG. It is translated as CASSPGTGTPKDYE. The CDR3 in full is CASSPGTGTPKDYEQYF.

A remark on this clone: The read gets to within 3 residues of the CDR3 end, and the germline J gene fills in the rest. This rearrangement joins TRBV5-1 to TRBJ2-5; 12 positions agree with TRBD2. V shed 0 bases, J shed 5 bases, and the junction held 5 bases outside the gene matches. The V gene's germline CDR1 is SGHRS and CDR2 YFSETQ. CDR3 length: 16 residues. Incomplete CDR3 DNA: TGCGCCAGCAGCTTGGGGGCTAGCGGGGGGGCCGAGACC. Protein sequence: CASSLGASGGAET. The whole CDR3 sequence is CASSLGASGGAETQYF.